There are many counts of the clone carrying this TCR beta chain. Looked up from germline, CDR1 is ENHRY and CDR2 is SYGVKD. This CDR3 contains 14 residues. V shed 0 bases and J shed 0 bases, with 4 bases lying between them. Some clones are missing from TCRdb's copy, which holds only in-frame ones; the method was immunoSEQ multiplex PCR. The repertoire includes 150,000 to 200,000 clones, 80% to 90% of them detected once, and roughly 8.2% sits in the top ten. The sample belongs to a study of blood T cell repertoires in COVID-19. Sequenced: peripheral blood. The V and J genes are TRBV10-3 and TRBJ2-3; D gene uncertain. The TCR sequence derives from a man aged 60 to 75 with acute or convalescent COVID-19. CDR3 DNA sequence: TGTGCCATCAGTGAGTCCCCTAGCACAGATACGCAGTATTTT. Translated, it gives CAISESPSTDTQYF.